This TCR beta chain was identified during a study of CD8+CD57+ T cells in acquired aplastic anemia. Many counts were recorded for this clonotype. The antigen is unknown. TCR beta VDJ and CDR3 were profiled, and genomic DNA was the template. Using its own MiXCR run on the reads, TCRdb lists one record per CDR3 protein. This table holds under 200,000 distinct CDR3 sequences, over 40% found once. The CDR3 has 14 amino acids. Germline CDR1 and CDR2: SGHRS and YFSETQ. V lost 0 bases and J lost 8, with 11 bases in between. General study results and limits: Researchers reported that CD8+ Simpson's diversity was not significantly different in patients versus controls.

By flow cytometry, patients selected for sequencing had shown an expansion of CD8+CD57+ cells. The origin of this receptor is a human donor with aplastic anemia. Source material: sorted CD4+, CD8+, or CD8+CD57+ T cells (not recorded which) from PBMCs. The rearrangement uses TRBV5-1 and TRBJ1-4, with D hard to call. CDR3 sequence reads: CASSLGQPREKLFF. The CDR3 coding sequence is TGCGCCAGCAGCTTGGGCCAGCCAAGGGAAAAACTGTTTTTT.